This passage covers 18 T cell receptor beta chains from one sample sequenced in a study of T cells expressing NK-cell markers. TCRdb re-called the 5' RACE reads; every CDR3 protein appears as one record, without DNA. The table lists about 430,000 distinct CDR3 sequences, with about 1.5% in the top ten. Sequenced sample: blood T cells: a sorted CD56 or NKG2C T cell subset, CD4+ or CD8+ T cells, or bulk PBMC T cells (not recorded which). The receptors come from a woman aged 45-60 years in good health.

This rearrangement joins TRBV7-2 to TRBJ2-3. In germline, CDR1 is SGHTA, CDR2 FQGNSA. This CDR3 has 14 residues. CDR3 region: CASSIKRTPDTQYF.

The chain employs TRBV20-1 and TRBJ2-2. CDR1 and CDR2 (germline): DFQATT, SNEGSKA (reference sequence). The CDR3 runs to 13 residues. CDR3 loop: CSAPGGLTGELFF.

The rearrangement links TRBV5-1 to TRBJ1-3; TCRdb returns TRBD1, unconfirmable since there is no DNA. CDR3 length: 16 amino acids. Germline CDR1 and CDR2: SGHRS and YFSETQ. CDR3 in amino acids: CASSSETGAVGNTIYF. The full variable domain, with the rest looked up from reference TRBV5-1 and TRBJ1-3, is KAGVTQTPRYLIKTRGQQVTLSCSPISGHRSVSWYQQTPGQGLQFLFEYFSETQRNKGNFPGRFSGRQFSNSRSEMNVSTLELGDSALYLCASSSETGAVGNTIYFGEGSWLTVV.

The rearrangement joins TRBV5-1 to TRBJ2-3. This CDR3 spans 14 amino acids. The germline V gene encodes CDR1 SGHRS and CDR2 YFSETQ. The CDR3 loop reads CASSLSRSGFTQYF.

V is TRBV4-2 and J is TRBJ1-6. CDR1 is LGHNA, CDR2 YNFKEQ, per germline. The CDR3 spans 13 residues. Here the CDR3 reads CASSQEINSPLHF.

The chain uses TRBV4-1 and TRBJ2-1; TCRdb's D call, TRBD2, is unchecked because there is no DNA. The CDR3 runs to 13 residues. CDR1 is MGHRA, CDR2 YSYEKL, per germline. The CDR3 reads CASSPDARDEQFF.

The J gene is TRBJ2-3, the V gene TRBV28; TCRdb names TRBD1, which stays unverified in the absence of DNA. Germline assignment: CDR1 MDHEN and CDR2 SYDVKM. The CDR3 loop spans 16 amino acids. The CDR3 here is CASSSPKSEAWDTQYF.

The chain has TRBV6-4 and TRBJ2-4. Germline CDR1 and CDR2: MRHNA and SNTAGT. CDR3 length: 14 residues. The CDR3: CASSPDGAKNIQYF.

The gene calls are TRBV28 and TRBJ2-4; TCRdb reports TRBD1, a call that lacks DNA to check it against. Germline assignment: CDR1 MDHEN and CDR2 SYDVKM. The length of the CDR3 is 18 residues. The CDR3 loop reads CASSPPGQGAWPKNIQYF.

The chain uses TRBV3-1 and TRBJ2-5; checking the TCRdb D call of TRBD1 is not possible without DNA. Per germline, CDR1 LGHDT and CDR2 YNNKEL (reference sequence). The CDR3 loop spans 14 amino acids. CDR3 sequence reads: CASSQGGGRQTQYF.

This chain uses TRBV4-1 with TRBJ1-2. Germline CDR1 MGHRA, CDR2 YSYEKL. This CDR3 comprises 13 residues. This CDR3 is CASSQEPNYGYTF.

The chain links TRBV29-1 to TRBJ2-5; without DNA, the TCRdb call of TRBD1 cannot be checked. Germline CDR1 SQVTM, CDR2 ANQGSEA. The CDR3 is 14 amino acids. The chain's CDR3 is CSAPRGGHQETQYF. Together with reference TRBV29-1 and TRBJ2-5, the CDR3 gives the full variable domain: SAVISQKPSRDICQRGTSLTIQCQVDSQVTMMFWYRQQPGQSLTLIATANQGSEATYESGFVIDKFPISRPNLTFSTLTVSNMSPEDSSIYLCSAPRGGHQETQYFGPGTRLLVL.

This chain uses TRBV29-1 with TRBJ2-3; TCRdb's D call, TRBD2, is unchecked because there is no DNA. Germline V gene lookup returns CDR1 SQVTM and CDR2 ANQGSEA. The CDR3 is made up of 15 amino acids. CDR3 residues: CSVVRGRTSTDTQYF.

V gene TRBV6-5 combines with J gene TRBJ2-1; TCRdb outputs TRBD2, but without DNA this stays unchecked. The CDR3 length is 16 residues. Germline values: CDR1 MNHEY, CDR2 SVGAGI. The CDR3 loop reads CASSYLRVGRALEQFF.

The chain uses TRBV3-1 and TRBJ2-1; TCRdb's D gene call, TRBD2, goes unchecked for lack of DNA. The CDR3 has 17 residues. Germline CDR1 LGHDT, CDR2 YNNKEL (reference sequence). CDR3 protein: CASSQGRFLADYNEQFF.

The chain couples TRBV7-8 to TRBJ2-2; the D gene TCRdb calls, TRBD1, cannot be checked with no DNA. CDR3 length: 16 residues. The germline V gene has CDR1 SGHVS and CDR2 FQNEAQ. The CDR3 spells CASSFTAGTPTGELFF.

The V and J genes are TRBV5-5 and TRBJ2-7; checking the TCRdb D call of TRBD1 is not possible without DNA. Per germline, CDR1 SGHKS and CDR2 YYEKEE (reference sequence). The length of the CDR3 is 15 residues. The CDR3 sequence is CASSLGQGATYEQYF.

The chain carries TRBV12-3 or TRBV12-4 and TRBJ2-1; TCRdb lists TRBD2, though no DNA is available to test this call. This CDR3 contains 14 residues. The CDR3 sequence is CASSSMYSGNEQFF.